A selection of T cell receptor beta chains follows, all from one sample in a study of T-cell reconstitution after alpha-beta-depleted transplantation in children. TCRdb itself ran the PCR reads through MiXCR, one entry per CDR3 protein. The table has about 240,000 distinct CDR3 sequences, around 25% seen once. Sequenced here: PBMCs, sampled before TCRalphabeta/CD19-depleted stem cell transplant. The receptors were sampled from a girl aged 2-9 years with Fanconi anemia, due to receive a stem cell transplant. Each CDR3 is given with its conserved first and last residue. Clone size is not always given. Where it is, it says once, few, many or a class for expanded clones.

cdr3_aa	clone_size	v_call	j_call
CASGLETGPYEQYF	many	TRBV6-2/TRBV6-3	TRBJ2-7
CASSFDLGRYEQYF	few	TRBV11-2	TRBJ2-7
CASRRAGGSRELFF	many	TRBV12-3/TRBV12-4	TRBJ2-2
CASSLGGGGSPDTQYF	NA	TRBV7-2	TRBJ2-3
CASSVLGVPYNEQFF	NA	TRBV6-4	TRBJ2-1
CSVFSGGYTF	few	TRBV29-1	TRBJ1-2
CASSLVGRGSETQYF	NA	TRBV7-2	TRBJ2-5
CASSQGDYSYEQYF	NA	TRBV4-1	TRBJ2-7
CSVDMAEQFF	many	TRBV29-1	TRBJ2-1
CASSYLGLAGGYVNEQFF	NA	TRBV6-5	TRBJ2-1
CSVAGTVNYEQYF	few	TRBV29-1	TRBJ2-7
CASSMTIPYNEQFF	many	TRBV11-2	TRBJ2-1
CSAVRGAYNEQFF	NA	TRBV20-1	TRBJ2-1
CASSVAFRPGETQYF	many	TRBV9	TRBJ2-5
CASSLELGTSEDF	many	TRBV5-1	TRBJ2-3
CSARGRVETQYF	NA	TRBV20-1	TRBJ2-5
CASSFWTSGGYEQYF	NA	TRBV12-3/TRBV12-4	TRBJ2-7
CASSLEVTSGNGEQFF	many	TRBV7-6	TRBJ2-1
CSVIRGERYEQYF	few	TRBV29-1	TRBJ2-7
CSARDHSQETQYF	NA	TRBV20-1	TRBJ2-5
CSARWLAATDTQYF	NA	TRBV20-1	TRBJ2-3
CASSQAGDLSYEQYF	NA	TRBV4-2	TRBJ2-7
CASSFGRSSYEQYF	many	TRBV27	TRBJ2-7
CASSPYSGTADTQYF	many	TRBV18	TRBJ2-3
CSARVTSGYYEQYF	few	TRBV20-1	TRBJ2-7
CASSISLAVSYNEQFF	NA	TRBV5-1	TRBJ2-1
CASSFNTEAFF	many	TRBV12-3/TRBV12-4	TRBJ1-1
CASSYFTGELDTQYF	NA	TRBV6-5	TRBJ2-3
CSAPRTNNEQFF	many	TRBV20-1	TRBJ2-1
CAISEWRTGVVETQYF	many	TRBV10-3	TRBJ2-5